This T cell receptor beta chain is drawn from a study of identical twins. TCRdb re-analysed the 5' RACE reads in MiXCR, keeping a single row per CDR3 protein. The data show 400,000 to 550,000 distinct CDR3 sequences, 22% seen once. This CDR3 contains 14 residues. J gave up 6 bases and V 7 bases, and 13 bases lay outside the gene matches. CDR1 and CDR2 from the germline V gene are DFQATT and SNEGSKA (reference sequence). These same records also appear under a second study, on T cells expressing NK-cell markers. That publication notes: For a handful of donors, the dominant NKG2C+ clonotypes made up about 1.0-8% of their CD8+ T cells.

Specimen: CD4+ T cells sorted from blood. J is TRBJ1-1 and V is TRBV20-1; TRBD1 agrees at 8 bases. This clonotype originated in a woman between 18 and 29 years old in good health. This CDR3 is CSVQGARNIAEAFF. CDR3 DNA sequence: TGCAGTGTTCAGGGGGCGCGTAATATAGCTGAAGCTTTCTTT.